This TCR beta chain was sequenced in a study of cytomegalovirus exposure and HLA in healthy donors. There are 15 residues in the CDR3. Germline V gene data show CDR1 as SGHAT and CDR2 as FQNNGV. V lost 5 bases and J 0 bases, leaving 11 bases between the germline ends. Though probably carrying unrecorded immune exposures, donors were nominally healthy at sampling. A word on this clone: What it binds is not known.

Primers for the PCR totalled 60 Vbeta and 13 Jbeta. The method was immunoSEQ multiplex PCR; TCRdb's version includes in-frame clones alone and lacks a portion of them. The data show about 89,000 clones, with approximately 71% seen just once and 3.7% held by the top ten. General observations from the study: In terms of immune exposure information, only CMV serostatus was available. Later on, a genetic analysis was performed. It linked a missense variant in DCLRE1C with V- and J-gene trimming of TCR beta.

The sample was PBMCs. The chain couples TRBV11-2 to TRBJ1-3, with D possibly being TRBD1 (6 bases). This clonotype was obtained from a man aged 25-45 years in good health and CMV-seronegative. For the CDR3, the DNA is TGTGCCAGCAGCACACAGGGCTACTCTGGAAACACCATATATTTT. This sequence encodes CASSTQGYSGNTIYF.